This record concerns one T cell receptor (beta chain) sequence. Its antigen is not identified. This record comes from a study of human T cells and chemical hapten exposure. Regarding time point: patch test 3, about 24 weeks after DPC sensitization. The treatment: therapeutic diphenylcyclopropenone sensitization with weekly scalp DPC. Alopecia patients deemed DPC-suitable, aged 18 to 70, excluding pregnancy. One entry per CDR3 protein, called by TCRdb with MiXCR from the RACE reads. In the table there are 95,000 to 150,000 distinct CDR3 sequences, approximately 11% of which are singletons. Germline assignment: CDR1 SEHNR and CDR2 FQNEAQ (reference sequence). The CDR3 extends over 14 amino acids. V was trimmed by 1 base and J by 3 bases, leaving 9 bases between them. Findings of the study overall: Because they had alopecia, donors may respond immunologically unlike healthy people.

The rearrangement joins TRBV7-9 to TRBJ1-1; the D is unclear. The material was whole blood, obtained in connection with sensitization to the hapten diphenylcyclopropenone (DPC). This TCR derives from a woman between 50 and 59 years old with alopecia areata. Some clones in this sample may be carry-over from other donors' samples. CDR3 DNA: TGTGCCAGCAGCTTAGTCCTCATGGACACTGAAGCTTTCTTT. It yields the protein CASSLVLMDTEAFF.